This T cell receptor (beta chain) was identified in a study of cytomegalovirus exposure and HLA in healthy donors. These donors, healthy bone marrow donors, were studied. Germline V gene data show CDR1 as MNHNY and CDR2 as SVGAGI (reference sequence). V lost 8 bases and J lost 4, with 14 bases in between. The CDR3 totals 13 residues. The PCR made use of 60 Vbeta and 13 Jbeta primers. Measured with immunoSEQ multiplex PCR; TCRdb has only the in-frame clones, and not every one. The sample includes about 110,000 clones, roughly 73% of them seen just once. The rearrangement uses TRBV6-6 and TRBJ1-1, with D maybe TRBD1 (5 bases). The source of this sequence is a woman between 25 and 40 years old in good health and CMV-seronegative. Input material: PBMCs. The CDR3 coding sequence is TGTGCCAGCGGGAGGGGTAAGGGCACTGAAGCTTTCTTT. This encodes CASGRGKGTEAFF.